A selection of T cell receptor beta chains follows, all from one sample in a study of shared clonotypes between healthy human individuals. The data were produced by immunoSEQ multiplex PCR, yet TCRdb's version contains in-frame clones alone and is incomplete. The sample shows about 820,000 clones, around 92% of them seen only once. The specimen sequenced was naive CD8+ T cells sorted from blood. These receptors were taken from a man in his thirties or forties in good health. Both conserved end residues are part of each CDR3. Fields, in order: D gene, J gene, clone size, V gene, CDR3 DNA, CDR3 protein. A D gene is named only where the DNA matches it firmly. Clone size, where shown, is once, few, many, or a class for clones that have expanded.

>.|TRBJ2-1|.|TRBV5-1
TGCGCCAGCAGCTTGTCCCCGAGCTCCTACAATGAGCAGTTCTTC
CASSLSPSSYNEQFF
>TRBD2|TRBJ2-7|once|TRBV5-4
TGTGCCAGCAGCTTATTGGGGGAGGGACTAGCGGACTACGAGCAGTACTTC
CASSLLGEGLADYEQYF
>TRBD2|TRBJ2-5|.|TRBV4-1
TGCGCCAGCAGCATGGGACTAGCGGGAGAGGGACAAGAGACCCAGTACTTC
CASSMGLAGEGQETQYF
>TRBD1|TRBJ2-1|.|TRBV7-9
TGTGCCAGCAGCTTAGTTACAGGGGTGGGCCCCAATGAGCAGTTCTTC
CASSLVTGVGPNEQFF
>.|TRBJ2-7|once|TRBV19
TGTGCCAGTAGTATTGGACGGAACTACGAGCAGTACTTC
CASSIGRNYEQYF
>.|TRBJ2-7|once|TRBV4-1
TGCGCCAGCAGCCAAGATTTCGAGGCGTTGATGGCAGGGTCATATCAGCAGTACTTC
CASSQDFEALMAGSYQQYF
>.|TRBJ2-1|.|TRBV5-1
TGCGCCAGCAGCTTGGCTGTTTACAATGAGCAGTTCTTC
CASSLAVYNEQFF
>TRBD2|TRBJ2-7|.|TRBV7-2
TGTGCCAGCAGCTACGGGACTAGCGGGACCTACGAGCAGTACTTC
CASSYGTSGTYEQYF
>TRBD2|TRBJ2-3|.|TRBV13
TGTGCCAGCAGCCCCCAAAACCCTACTAGCGGGAGTGTCGAAGATACGCAGTATTTT
CASSPQNPTSGSVEDTQYF
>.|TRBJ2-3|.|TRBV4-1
TGCGCCAGCAGCCAAGTGCTAGCGAAAGATACGCAGTATTTT
CASSQVLAKDTQYF
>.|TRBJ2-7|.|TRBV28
TGTGCCAGCAGTTTAGGTCAGGGGTACGAGCAGTACTTC
CASSLGQGYEQYF
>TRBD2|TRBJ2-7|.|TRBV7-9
TGTGCCAGCAGCTTCCCCCTGGCGGGAGTCTCCTACGAGCAGTACTTC
CASSFPLAGVSYEQYF
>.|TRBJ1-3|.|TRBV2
TGTGCCAGCATAGAAGGGGATCACACCATATATTTT
CASIEGDHTIYF
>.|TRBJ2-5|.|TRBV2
TGTGCCAGCAGTGAGACAGGGACTGAGACCCAGTACTTC
CASSETGTETQYF
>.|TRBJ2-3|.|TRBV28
TGTGCCAGCAGTGACCCTGAGGGGCTGAGCGCAGATACGCAGTATTTT
CASSDPEGLSADTQYF
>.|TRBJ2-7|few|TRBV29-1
TGCAGCGTCGGCCCTCGGGGAGGCGAGCAGTACTTC
CSVGPRGGEQYF
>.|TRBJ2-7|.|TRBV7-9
TGTGCCAGCAAGGGTACAGCCTCCTACGAGCAGTACTTC
CASKGTASYEQYF
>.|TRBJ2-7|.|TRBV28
TGTGCCAGCAGACCCAATACTGCAGGGGCCTACGAGCAGTACTTC
CASRPNTAGAYEQYF
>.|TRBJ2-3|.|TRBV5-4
TGTGCCAGCAGCTTGGACTGGCGGACGAGAGAAGACACAGATACGCAGTATTTT
CASSLDWRTREDTDTQYF
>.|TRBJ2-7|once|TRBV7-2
TGTGCCAGCAGCTTTTTGCGGGGTGGCGACGAGCAGTACTTC
CASSFLRGGDEQYF
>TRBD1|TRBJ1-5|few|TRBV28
TGTGCCAGCAGTTTAACTCCCAATGACAGGGGAGATCAGCCCCAGCATTTT
CASSLTPNDRGDQPQHF
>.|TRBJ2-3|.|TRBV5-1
TGCGCCAGCAGCTTGGTTCTGCAGCTTGATACGCAGTATTTT
CASSLVLQLDTQYF
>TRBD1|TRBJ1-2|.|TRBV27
TGTGCCAGCAGTGGATCGGGACAGGGGGGAATGAGTTATGGCTACACCTTC
CASSGSGQGGMSYGYTF
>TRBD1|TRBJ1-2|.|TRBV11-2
TGTGCCAGCAGCGCAACAGGGGGCGGAGGATATGGCTACACCTTC
CASSATGGGGYGYTF
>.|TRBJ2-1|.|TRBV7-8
TGTGCCAGCAGCGCCGCCATCGGCGGAACCTACAATGAGCAGTTCTTC
CASSAAIGGTYNEQFF
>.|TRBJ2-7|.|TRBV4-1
TGCGCCAGCAGCCAAGGGCCCTCCTACGAGCAGTACTTC
CASSQGPSYEQYF